This is a list of T cell receptor beta chains from one sample in a study of identical twins. One entry per CDR3 protein, called by TCRdb with MiXCR from the 5' RACE reads. This sample carries 470,000 or so distinct CDR3 sequences, more than 20% of them seen once, and the ten largest clones take approximately 2.9%. These data also featured in a second study, about T cells expressing NK-cell markers.

The sequenced material came from CD4+ T cells sorted from blood. The source is a young woman in good health. The conserved cysteine and the conserved F or W are not part of the CDR3 here. Size tells how often a clone was seen (once, few, many) or the class of an expanded clone, and some rows leave it out.

clone_size: NA; v_call: TRBV10-3; cdr3_aa: ATGGSNQPQH
clone_size: NA; v_call: TRBV7-2; cdr3_aa: ASSLLLGDNEQF
clone_size: few; v_call: TRBV5-6; cdr3_aa: ASSLRRVSTGELF
clone_size: few; v_call: TRBV7-2; cdr3_aa: ASSLAALQETQY
clone_size: NA; v_call: TRBV5-1; cdr3_aa: ASSFTTRSNEQF
clone_size: once; v_call: TRBV4-3; cdr3_aa: ASSQEAGGNTYEQY
clone_size: NA; v_call: TRBV7-2; cdr3_aa: ASSLARAAYSPLH
clone_size: few; v_call: TRBV11-2; cdr3_aa: ASSLGGLAGTGELF
clone_size: NA; v_call: TRBV7-2; cdr3_aa: ASSPRTGIMNTEAF
clone_size: few; v_call: TRBV20-1; cdr3_aa: SARDMSTDTQY
clone_size: few; v_call: TRBV12-3/TRBV12-4; cdr3_aa: ASSWLAGGRYEQY
clone_size: NA; v_call: TRBV7-9; cdr3_aa: ASLPGQGNTGELF
clone_size: NA; v_call: TRBV5-1; cdr3_aa: ASTLDTGEQF
clone_size: NA; v_call: TRBV2; cdr3_aa: ASSESGSGANVLT
clone_size: NA; v_call: TRBV12-3/TRBV12-4; cdr3_aa: ASSRTANYNEQF
clone_size: NA; v_call: TRBV20-1; cdr3_aa: SGEPRVANSYNEQF
clone_size: NA; v_call: TRBV12-3/TRBV12-4; cdr3_aa: ASTGPINEQF
clone_size: NA; v_call: TRBV9; cdr3_aa: ASSVEMVGKQY
clone_size: few; v_call: TRBV28; cdr3_aa: ASKGGQGNTGELF
clone_size: NA; v_call: TRBV9; cdr3_aa: ASSEVAGANEQF
clone_size: few; v_call: TRBV12-3/TRBV12-4; cdr3_aa: ASSLALAGPDTQY
clone_size: NA; v_call: TRBV12-3/TRBV12-4; cdr3_aa: ASSNRRDTEAF
clone_size: NA; v_call: TRBV25-1; cdr3_aa: ASGPTGTVNTEAF